Listed here are 26 T cell receptor beta chains from one sample, sequenced in a study of T cells after yellow fever vaccination. A single record per CDR3 protein comes from TCRdb applying MiXCR to the 5' RACE reads. The sample has 140,000 to 150,000 distinct CDR3 sequences, 6.6% seen once. The input for sequencing was CD4+ T cells sorted from PBMCs, taken 10 days after the yellow fever booster vaccination. The origin of the receptors is a man younger than 45 who received the YFV17D yellow fever vaccine.

This clonotype has a handful of counts. The chain has TRBV20-1 and TRBJ2-3; the match to TRBD2 covers 7 bases. The germline V gene encodes CDR1 DFQATT and CDR2 SNEGSKA (reference sequence). J gave up 6 bases and V 0 bases, and 15 bases lay outside the gene matches. This CDR3 has 17 residues. The CDR3: CSARDRERGSISDTQYF. The CDR3 bases are TGCAGTGCTAGAGATAGAGAGCGCGGGAGCATTTCGGATACGCAGTATTTT.

V and J are TRBV11-2 and TRBJ2-5, with 8 bases fitting TRBD2. CDR1 and CDR2 from the germline V gene are SGHAT and FQNNGV. V was clipped by 5 bases and J by 5 bases; unmatched bases: 7. The CDR3 is made up of 14 amino acids. CDR3: CASSLGQRGETQYF. In DNA form, the CDR3 reads TGTGCCAGCAGCCTCGGACAGCGGGGGGAGACCCAGTACTTC.

This clonotype was counted only a few times. One junction end disagrees with the germline gene, perhaps due to a read error. The chain links TRBV20-1 to TRBJ2-1, with 10 nucleotides matching TRBD2. The germline gives CDR1 DFQATT, CDR2 SNEGSKA (reference sequence). The CDR3 is 17 residues long. The CDR3 here is CCARDLLAGAGMDEQFF. The CDR3 nucleotides are TGCTGTGCTAGAGATTTGCTAGCGGGAGCCGGGATGGATGAGCAGTTCTTC.

This clonotype has ten or more counts. The J gene is TRBJ2-2, the V gene TRBV12-3 or TRBV12-4; 8 bases line up with TRBD1. V lost 5 bases, J lost 4 bases, and 6 bases stayed unmatched. This CDR3 spans 15 amino acids. The CDR3 here is CASSRTGTLTGELFF. In nucleotides, the CDR3 is TGTGCCAGCAGTCGGACAGGGACCCTCACCGGGGAGCTGTTTTTT.

The chain carries TRBV12-3 or TRBV12-4 and TRBJ1-1, with TRBD1 matching over 10 bases. The V gene end was trimmed by 5 bases and the J gene end by 1 base; junction bases not matched to a gene: 1. The CDR3 length is 14 residues. The CDR3 DNA sequence: TGTGCCAGCAGTCGGACAGGGGGGAACACTGAAGCTTTCTTT. It specifies CASSRTGGNTEAFF.

Ten or more counts support this clonotype. This chain uses TRBV20-1 with TRBJ2-7; D remains unclear. V dropped 4 bases and J dropped 0 bases, with 10 bases sitting between them. This CDR3 is 13 amino acids long. Germline CDR1 and CDR2: DFQATT and SNEGSKA (reference sequence). CDR3: CSANSKSSYEQYF. The DNA of the CDR3 is TGCAGTGCTAATAGCAAAAGCTCCTACGAGCAGTACTTC.

V and J are TRBV20-1 and TRBJ1-3; no reliable D call. V was clipped by 2 bases and J by 3 bases, with 8 bases between them. CDR1 is DFQATT, CDR2 SNEGSKA, per germline (reference sequence). The CDR3 has 13 residues. The CDR3 coding sequence is TGCAGTGCTAGATTGTCCGGTGGAAACACCATATATTTT. Encoded protein: CSARLSGGNTIYF.

The table lists this clonotype with many counts. The chain joins TRBV5-1 to TRBJ2-7; a weak D match, TRBD2 (5 bases). Germline lookup yields CDR1 SGHRS and CDR2 YFSETQ. Trimming took off 2 bases at V and 5 bases at J, with 8 bases between the two ends. The CDR3 consists of 12 residues. In nucleotides, the CDR3 is TGCGCCAGCAGCTTCGGTAGCGACGAGCAGTACTTC. Residues: CASSFGSDEQYF.

This clonotype was counted ten times or more. The chain has TRBV11-2 and TRBJ2-3, with TRBD2 matching 8 bases. CDR1 and CDR2 (germline): SGHAT, FQNNGV. The trim removed 5 bases at V and 3 bases at J, leaving 10 bases unmatched. This CDR3 contains 16 residues. CDR3 nucleotide sequence: TGTGCCAGCAGCCCGAGCGGGGGACTAAGTACAGATACGCAGTATTTT. It encodes CASSPSGGLSTDTQYF.

There are a few counts of this clonotype. V usage is TRBV4-2 and J usage is TRBJ1-1; D not certain. The CDR3 has 14 residues. V was trimmed by 0 bases and J by 9 bases, leaving 14 bases between them. Germline-derived CDR1 and CDR2 are LGHNA and YNFKEQ. CDR3 region: CASSQDNRLLKAFF. The DNA for the CDR3 is TGTGCCAGCAGCCAAGATAACAGACTTCTGAAAGCTTTCTTT.

Ten or more counts support this clonotype. V and J are TRBV5-1 and TRBJ2-1, with D hard to call. V lost 0 bases to trimming and J lost 9 bases, with 10 bases between them. This CDR3 spans 13 amino acids. Germline CDR1 is SGHRS and CDR2 is YFSETQ. As DNA, the CDR3 is TGCGCCAGCAGCTTGGCCGCTAGATCTGAGCAGTTCTTC. This encodes CASSLAARSEQFF.

At least ten counts were recorded for this clonotype. V and J are TRBV27 and TRBJ2-1; TRBD2 might be the D (6 bases). This CDR3 region has 16 residues. CDR1 and CDR2 from the germline V gene are MNHEY and SMNVEV (reference sequence). V was shortened by 7 bases and J by 7 bases, with 23 bases between the two germline ends. CDR3 amino acids: CASMGVLGGLGNEQFF. Here the CDR3 DNA reads TGTGCCAGCATGGGGGTTCTAGGAGGGCTGGGAAATGAGCAGTTCTTC.

This clonotype was seen repeatedly, ten times or more. In DNA form, the CDR3 reads TGTGCCATCAGTGATCCGGGGGGGGCAGAGACCCAGTACTTC. Translation gives CAISDPGGAETQYF. This chain uses TRBV10-3 with TRBJ2-5, with 8 bases aligning to TRBD2. The CDR3 has 14 residues. Germline V gives CDR1 ENHRY, CDR2 SYGVKD. V lost 3 bases, J lost 4 bases, and 4 bases stayed unmatched.

The rearrangement joins TRBV27 to TRBJ2-7; TRBD2 is a possible D gene (6 bases). V was clipped by 0 bases and J by 0 bases, with 12 bases between them. Germline V gene sequence: CDR1 MNHEY, CDR2 SMNVEV (reference sequence). This CDR3 has 16 residues. The CDR3 nucleotides read TGTGCCAGCAGTTTATCGCCAGGACTACGCTCCTACGAGCAGTACTTC. Protein: CASSLSPGLRSYEQYF.

This clonotype was recorded many times. This chain joins TRBV6-2 or TRBV6-3 and TRBJ2-7, with unresolved D. Between the trimmed V and J ends, which lost 5 bases and 2 bases, there was a span of 10 bases. CDR1 and CDR2 from the germline V gene are MNHEY and SVGEGT. The CDR3 consists of 13 residues. The CDR3 DNA reads as TGTGCCAGCAGTCTTATTGCGGCCTACGAGCAGTACTTC. Amino acid sequence: CASSLIAAYEQYF.

This clonotype was observed a few times. The rearrangement uses TRBV12-3 or TRBV12-4 and TRBJ1-4, with D possibly TRBD1 on 5 matching bases. V was clipped by 4 bases and J by 8 bases, with 8 bases between them. The CDR3 runs to 12 residues. The CDR3 is CASSSGSEKLFF. The CDR3 DNA reads TGTGCCAGCAGTTCAGGGTCGGAAAAACTGTTTTTT.

This clonotype was recorded at least ten times. The V and J genes are TRBV7-2 and TRBJ2-3, with a tentative D call TRBD1 (5 bases). Trimming removed 4 bases at V and 4 bases at J, with 15 bases between. The CDR3 loop spans 15 amino acids. Germline CDR1 SGHTA, CDR2 FQGNSA. The DNA for the CDR3 is TGTGCCAGCAGCTCAGTTGGGGCAGCTCCAGATACGCAGTATTTT. Protein product: CASSSVGAAPDTQYF.

This clonotype was found a few times. The CDR3 is CASSLGQGGNQPQHF. DNA for the CDR3: TGTGCCAGCTCACTGGGACAGGGGGGAAATCAGCCCCAGCATTTT. The rearrangement joins TRBV18 to TRBJ1-5, with 11 nucleotides matching TRBD1. The V and J ends lost 4 bases and 4 bases, in that order; junction bases with no gene match: 3. Germline CDR1 KGHSH, CDR2 LQKENI. The CDR3 totals 15 residues.

As concerns this clonotype: One base away lies a much larger clone, so this may be a sequencing read error. The chain is built from TRBV7-2 and TRBJ2-1, with D perhaps TRBD2 (6 bases). The CDR3 is made up of 13 amino acids. Germline loops: CDR1 SGHTA, CDR2 FQGNSA. The CDR3 region is CASGLNWRGEQFF. The CDR3 bases are TGTGCCAGCGGCTTAAATTGGAGGGGTGAGCAGTTCTTC.

Ten or more counts support this clonotype. The chain recombines TRBV29-1 with TRBJ2-7; perhaps TRBD2 as D (5 bases). This CDR3 has 12 amino acids. Germline V gene data show CDR1 as SQVTM and CDR2 as ANQGSEA. DNA of the CDR3: TGCATCTCGTTACTGGCGGGCTACGAGCAGTACTTC. Amino acids: CISLLAGYEQYF.

The sample holds a few counts of this clonotype. The chain uses TRBV7-2 and TRBJ1-1, with TRBD1 matching over 9 bases. Per the germline V gene, CDR1 is SGHTA and CDR2 is FQGNSA. V was clipped by 6 bases and J by 1 base; unmatched bases: 6. The CDR3 is made up of 15 amino acids. The CDR3 bases are TGTGCCAGCAGATTGGACAGGGGTTCGAACACTGAAGCTTTCTTT. This encodes CASRLDRGSNTEAFF.

This clonotype was picked up many times. CDR3 residues: CASSQNRDHYGYTF. The CDR3 nucleotides read TGTGCCAGCAGCCAAAACCGGGACCACTATGGCTACACCTTC. V is TRBV12-3 or TRBV12-4 and J is TRBJ1-2; TRBD1 is a possible D gene (5 bases). Trimming pared 6 bases from V and 3 bases from J, leaving 14 bases between. The CDR3 sequence is 14 residues long.

The table lists this clonotype with many counts. The chain joins TRBV14 to TRBJ1-4; no reliable D call. The CDR3 sequence is 14 residues long. The germline gives CDR1 SGHDN, CDR2 FVKESK. V lost 1 base, J lost 4 bases, and 7 bases lay in between. CDR3 sequence (DNA): TGTGCCAGCAGCCAAGCCCAGCGTAATGAAAAACTGTTTTTT. Translation gives CASSQAQRNEKLFF.

This clonotype occurred many times. The rearrangement uses TRBV6-2 or TRBV6-3 and TRBJ2-5, with D unclear. The ends were cut back, 5 bases at V and 4 bases at J, with 11 bases in the middle. CDR1 is MNHEY, CDR2 SVGEGT, per germline. This CDR3 spans 13 amino acids. CDR3 DNA: TGTGCCAGCAGTAGAAATAGTCGAGAGACCCAGTACTTC. As protein: CASSRNSRETQYF.

This clonotype was counted only a few times. CDR3 amino acids: CASSVTSGRAPKFF. The DNA of the CDR3 is TGTGCCAGCAGTGTGACTAGCGGGAGGGCCCCTAAATTCTTC. The chain is built from TRBV12-3 or TRBV12-4 and TRBJ2-1, with 14 bases matching TRBD2. The CDR3 runs 14 residues. The V and J ends lost 5 bases and 16 bases, in that order; junction bases with no gene match: 10.

This clonotype has a count of ten or more. The rearrangement joins TRBV24-1 to TRBJ2-2; D is ambiguous. Germline V gene sequence: CDR1 KGHDR, CDR2 SFDVKD. Trimming left V 7 bases short and J 5 bases short, with 7 bases between. This CDR3 has 12 residues. Here the CDR3 reads CATSPRTGELFF. The CDR3 DNA is TGTGCCACCAGCCCTAGGACCGGGGAGCTGTTTTTT.